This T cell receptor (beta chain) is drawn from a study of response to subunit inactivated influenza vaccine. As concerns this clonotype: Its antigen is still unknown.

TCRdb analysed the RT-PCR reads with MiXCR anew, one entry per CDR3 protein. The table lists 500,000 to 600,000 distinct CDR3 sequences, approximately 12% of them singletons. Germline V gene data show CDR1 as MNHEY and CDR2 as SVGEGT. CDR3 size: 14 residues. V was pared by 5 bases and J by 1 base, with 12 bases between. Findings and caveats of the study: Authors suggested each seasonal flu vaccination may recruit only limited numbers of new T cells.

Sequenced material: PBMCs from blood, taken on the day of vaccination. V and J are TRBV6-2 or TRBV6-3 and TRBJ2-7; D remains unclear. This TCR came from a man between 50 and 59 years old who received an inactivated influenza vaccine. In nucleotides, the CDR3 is TGTGCCAGCAGTAAATTCACAGTTTCCTACGAGCAGTACTTC. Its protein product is CASSKFTVSYEQYF.